This T cell receptor (beta chain) was documented in a study of molecular identifiers for immune sequencing clone quantification. Study-level results: Among effectors, clones above 20 RNA copies held over 97% of molecules; among naive cells, under 1%.

V was clipped by 4 bases and J by 5 bases; unmatched bases: 8. Germline V gene sequence: CDR1 SGHDT, CDR2 YYEEEE. The CDR3 spans 15 residues. TCRdb reprocessed the PCR reads with MiXCR, giving one entry per CDR3 protein. Of about 630,000 distinct CDR3 sequences in the sample, approximately 24% were seen once. As to this clonotype: The antigen is unknown.

In the sort, naive CD8 T cells were defined as CD8+CD4-CCR7+CD45RA+. This TCR was recovered from a human donor in good health. Some libraries in this study had Jurkat cell RNA spiked in. The sample comprised naive CD8+ T cells from blood, with Jurkat cell RNA spiked in. Described subset: FACS-sorted CD8+CD4-CCR7+CD45RA+ naive T cells. This chain joins TRBV5-6 and TRBJ2-5, with TRBD1 identical over 10 bases. Written as DNA, the CDR3 is TGTGCCAGCAGCGTGGCCGTGGGACAGGGGGAGACCCAGTACTTC. Translated: CASSVAVGQGETQYF.